The 21 T cell receptor beta chains in this list originate from one sample, sequenced in a study of neurological immune-mediated disorders. TCRdb itself ran the 5' RACE reads through MiXCR, one entry per CDR3 protein. This sample has 66,000 or so distinct CDR3 sequences, with around 5.2% found just once. Sample: PBMCs. These TCRs come from a woman aged 30 to 39 with multiple sclerosis.

This clonotype was counted ten times or more. V and J are TRBV5-1 and TRBJ2-1; D may be TRBD1 (5 bases). The CDR3 has 15 amino acids. From germline, CDR1 is SGHRS and CDR2 YFSETQ. V lost 4 bases, J lost 6 bases, and 17 bases lay in between. The CDR3 sequence: CASSPLGRVGNEQFF. In DNA form, the CDR3 reads TGCGCCAGCAGCCCCCTGGGCAGGGTCGGCAATGAGCAGTTCTTC. Supplemented by reference TRBV5-1 and TRBJ2-1, the full variable domain reads KAGVTQTPRYLIKTRGQQVTLSCSPISGHRSVSWYQQTPGQGLQFLFEYFSETQRNKGNFPGRFSGRQFSNSRSEMNVSTLELGDSALYLCASSPLGRVGNEQFFGPGTRLTVL.

This clonotype occurred once. The gene calls are TRBV20-1 and TRBJ1-6; a possible D gene is TRBD1 (5 bases). V was pared by 2 bases and J by 7 bases, with 15 bases between. Germline CDR1 and CDR2: DFQATT and SNEGSKA (reference sequence). The CDR3 is 15 residues long. Here the CDR3 DNA reads TGCAGTGCTAGACCCCCGGCAGGGACCAATTCACCCCTCCACTTT. It codes for CSARPPAGTNSPLHF.

A few counts support this clonotype. This rearrangement joins TRBV7-8 to TRBJ2-2; D not resolved. This CDR3 spans 15 amino acids. Germline loops: CDR1 SGHVS, CDR2 FQNEAQ. Trimming removed 3 bases from V and 6 bases from J, with 14 bases in between. CDR3 bases: TGTGCCAGCAGCTTGGCTAGTGGGTTTCCCGGGGAGCTGTTTTTT. Encoded protein: CASSLASGFPGELFF.

This clonotype was counted at least ten times. V gene TRBV7-9 combines with J gene TRBJ2-5; D is perhaps TRBD1 (5 bases). This CDR3 spans 15 amino acids. V lost 5 bases and J lost 5, with 18 bases in between. Germline loops: CDR1 SEHNR, CDR2 FQNEAQ (reference sequence). The CDR3 DNA reads as TGTGCCAGCAGCGCGAAGGGGTCAGCCAGGGAGACCCAGTACTTC. Translating gives CASSAKGSARETQYF. The whole variable domain, filled in from reference TRBV7-9 and TRBJ2-5, reads DTGVSQNPRHKITKRGQNVTFRCDPISEHNRLYWYRQTLGQGPEFLTYFQNEAQLEKSRLLSDRFSAERPKGSFSTLEIQRTEQGDSAMYLCASSAKGSARETQYFGPGTRLLVL.

This clonotype was observed a handful of times. This may arise from a read error, as a much more abundant clone is one base away. J is TRBJ2-5 and V is TRBV5-1; D may be TRBD2 (6 bases). CDR3 length: 16 amino acids. Germline values: CDR1 SGHRS, CDR2 YFSETQ. V was trimmed by 0 bases and J by 1 base, leaving 13 bases between them. The chain's CDR3 is CASSLVPGGLQETQYF. The DNA of the CDR3 is TGCGCCAGCAGCTTGGTCCCCGGAGGGCTCCAAGAGACCCAGTACTTC.

This clonotype was counted at least ten times. The CDR3 DNA sequence: TGCAGGCAGCCGGGGCTCCAGCATTTT. Residues: CRQPGLQHF. The V and J genes are TRBV20-1 and TRBJ1-5; D perhaps matches TRBD1 (5 bases). The CDR3 runs to 9 residues. The germline CDR1 and CDR2 sequences are DFQATT and SNEGSKA (reference sequence).

This clonotype was recorded at least ten times. This chain uses TRBV7-8 with TRBJ1-4, with D uncertain. The CDR3 runs to 20 residues. V was shortened by 1 base and J by 0 bases, with 21 bases between the two germline ends. Germline V gene data show CDR1 as SGHVS and CDR2 as FQNEAQ. CDR3 amino acids: CASSLVPGPAGRSTNEKLFF. The CDR3 DNA follows: TGTGCCAGCAGCTTAGTCCCCGGACCGGCAGGAAGGTCAACTAATGAAAAACTGTTTTTT.

This clonotype was observed at least ten times. This sequence joins TRBV5-1 and TRBJ1-4; possible D gene TRBD1, 5 bases. The ends were cut back, 5 bases at V and 8 bases at J, with 13 bases in the middle. CDR3 length equals 13 residues. In germline, CDR1 is SGHRS, CDR2 YFSETQ. The DNA of the CDR3 is TGCGCCAGCAGGGAGGGGCCCCGCGAAAAACTGTTTTTT. Translating gives CASREGPREKLFF.

The sample holds many counts of this clonotype. CDR3: CASSFSGGEQFF. As DNA, the CDR3 is TGTGCCAGCAGCTTTAGCGGCGGTGAGCAGTTCTTC. This chain uses TRBV12-3 or TRBV12-4 with TRBJ2-1, with TRBD2 as a possible D gene (6 bases). This CDR3 comprises 12 residues. V was trimmed by 6 bases and J by 9 bases, leaving 12 bases between them.

This clonotype showed up many times. The chain employs TRBV7-6 and TRBJ2-7; the D gene is possibly TRBD1 (6 bases). Trimming left V 0 bases short and J 0 bases short, with 9 bases between. The CDR3 is made up of 15 amino acids. Looked up from germline, CDR1 is SGHVS and CDR2 is FNYEAQ. CDR3 region: CASSLAGGSSYEQYF. For the CDR3, the DNA is TGTGCCAGCAGCTTAGCAGGGGGAAGCTCCTACGAGCAGTACTTC.

This clonotype has just a few counts. The CDR3 loop is CASSISGSGANVLTF. CDR3 in DNA: TGCGCCAGCAGCATCAGTGGCTCTGGGGCCAACGTCCTGACTTTC. The rearrangement joins TRBV5-1 to TRBJ2-6; D is unclear. The germline V and J ends were trimmed by 4 bases and 0 bases, with 8 bases remaining between them. The CDR3 is 15 amino acids. In germline, CDR1 is SGHRS, CDR2 YFSETQ. Full variable domain (outside the CDR3, taken from reference TRBV5-1 and TRBJ2-6): KAGVTQTPRYLIKTRGQQVTLSCSPISGHRSVSWYQQTPGQGLQFLFEYFSETQRNKGNFPGRFSGRQFSNSRSEMNVSTLELGDSALYLCASSISGSGANVLTFGAGSRLTVL.

This clonotype showed up just a few times. The J gene is TRBJ1-1, the V gene TRBV12-3 or TRBV12-4, with D maybe TRBD1 (5 bases). Deletions cut 3 bases from V and 4 bases from J, with 15 bases between. CDR3 length equals 15 residues. CDR3 sequence reads: CASSFRRDRGTEAFF. In DNA, the CDR3 is TGTGCCAGCAGTTTTCGCAGGGATCGGGGCACTGAAGCTTTCTTT.

This clonotype was seen repeatedly, ten times or more. The genes are TRBV5-6 and TRBJ1-6; 8 bases agree with TRBD1. The CDR3 is 15 amino acids. Trimming cost V 4 bases and J 7 bases; bases outside gene matches: 7. Per the germline V gene, CDR1 is SGHDT and CDR2 is YYEEEE. The CDR3 spells CASSTRDRRNSPLHF. DNA of the CDR3: TGTGCCAGCAGCACCCGGGACAGGAGAAATTCACCCCTCCACTTT.

This clonotype was observed a few times. The chain uses TRBV5-1 and TRBJ2-5; TRBD2 agrees at 13 bases. CDR1 and CDR2 (germline): SGHRS, YFSETQ. This CDR3 comprises 14 residues. V gave up 6 bases and J gave up 8 bases; unmatched junction bases: 7. Here the CDR3 reads CASTSTSGGETQYF. In DNA, the CDR3 is TGCGCCAGCACCTCTACTAGCGGGGGGGAAACCCAGTACTTC.

On this clonotype: One end of the junction is discordant with germline, which a read error may explain. CDR3 nucleotide sequence: TGTGCCAGCAGTCCCGGGTGGGATCAGCCCCAGAATTTT. Amino acids: CASSPGWDQPQNF. The chain has TRBV27 and TRBJ1-5; the D is unclear. The V gene's germline CDR1 is MNHEY and CDR2 SMNVEV (reference sequence). The CDR3 is 13 residues long.

This clonotype has at least ten counts. The chain joins TRBV5-1 to TRBJ2-2; D remains unclear. The ends were cut back, 0 bases at V and 6 bases at J, with 9 bases in the middle. The CDR3 runs to 14 residues. Germline CDR1 SGHRS, CDR2 YFSETQ. This CDR3 is CASSLEGPAGELFF. CDR3 coding DNA: TGCGCCAGCAGCTTGGAAGGGCCGGCCGGGGAGCTGTTTTTT. The whole variable domain, filled in from reference TRBV5-1 and TRBJ2-2, reads KAGVTQTPRYLIKTRGQQVTLSCSPISGHRSVSWYQQTPGQGLQFLFEYFSETQRNKGNFPGRFSGRQFSNSRSEMNVSTLELGDSALYLCASSLEGPAGELFFGEGSRLTVL.

This clonotype showed up just a few times. The V call is TRBV5-1, the J call TRBJ1-4; tentatively, D is TRBD1 (5 bases). CDR1 and CDR2 from the germline V gene are SGHRS and YFSETQ. CDR3 length: 14 residues. V was clipped by 7 bases and J by 8 bases, with 18 bases between them. Here the CDR3 reads CASRLREGQEKLFF. The CDR3 DNA sequence: TGCGCCAGCCGACTCAGAGAGGGGCAGGAAAAACTGTTTTTT.

This clonotype was detected ten times or more. This chain connects TRBV3-1 to TRBJ1-6, with TRBD1 as a possible D gene (5 bases). Trimming removed 1 base from V and 10 bases from J, with 14 bases in between. In germline, CDR1 is LGHDT, CDR2 YNNKEL (reference sequence). This CDR3 contains 15 residues. The CDR3 DNA reads as TGTGCCAGCAGCCAAGTAGGTCGGGGCGGATCACCCCTCCACTTT. This translates into CASSQVGRGGSPLHF.

This clonotype appeared many times. The chain recombines TRBV9 with TRBJ2-5; tentative D call: TRBD2 (5 bases). V lost 0 bases and J lost 4, with 10 bases in between. Germline V CDR1 and CDR2: SGDLS, YYNGEE. The CDR3 consists of 14 residues. The DNA for the CDR3 is TGTGCCAGCAGCGTAGGGCTAGCTGGAGAGACCCAGTACTTC. It specifies CASSVGLAGETQYF.

This clonotype was picked up many times. This rearrangement joins TRBV7-8 to TRBJ2-7; 7 nucleotides agree with TRBD1. The CDR3 has 14 residues. V was clipped by 0 bases and J by 2 bases; unmatched bases: 1. Germline-derived CDR1 and CDR2 are SGHVS and FQNEAQ. CDR3 amino acids: CASSLATGPYEQYF. In DNA form, the CDR3 reads TGTGCCAGCAGCTTAGCGACAGGGCCCTACGAGCAGTACTTC. The full variable domain, completed using reference TRBV7-8 and TRBJ2-7, is GAGVSQSPRYKVAKRGQDVALRCDPISGHVSLFWYQQALGQGPEFLTYFQNEAQLDKSGLPSDRFFAERPEGSVSTLKIQRTQQEDSAVYLCASSLATGPYEQYFGPGTRLTVT.

This rearrangement joins TRBV3-1 to TRBJ2-7; D is unresolved. The V gene lost 0 bases and the J gene lost 7 bases, with 16 bases spanning the gap. The V gene's germline CDR1 is LGHDT and CDR2 YNNKEL (reference sequence). The CDR3 is 15 residues long. Here the CDR3 DNA reads TGTGCCAGCAGCCAAGATGGCAAGCAAGTGGAAGAGCAGTACTTC. As protein: CASSQDGKQVEEQYF.